Listed below are T cell receptor beta chains from one sample, sequenced in a study of patients and donors after allogeneic stem cell transplantation. TCRdb reanalysed the RT-PCR reads using MiXCR and keeps one entry per CDR3 protein. Of roughly 230,000 distinct CDR3 sequences listed, roughly an eighth are singletons. Sequencing was performed on blood, either unsorted or a sorted T cell fraction (not recorded which). Every receptor here comes from a human donor who was either an allogeneic HSCT recipient or a stem cell or donor lymphocyte infusion donor (not recorded which). It is not recorded whose cells these are; they may come from a transplant donor. CDR3s include the opening cysteine and the closing phenylalanine or tryptophan.

cdr3_length: 15
v_call: TRBV24-1
cdr3_aa: CATSDPGTGKETQYF

cdr3_length: 15
v_call: TRBV18
cdr3_aa: CASSPPSGRTDEQYF

cdr3_length: 15
v_call: TRBV12-3/TRBV12-4
cdr3_aa: CASSSPTGGMNEQFF

cdr3_length: 17
v_call: TRBV6-1
cdr3_aa: CASSEADPRGPLYGYTF

cdr3_length: 15
v_call: TRBV9
cdr3_aa: CASSPSPQGRTEAFF

cdr3_length: 15
v_call: TRBV12-3/TRBV12-4
cdr3_aa: CASSRGQSQGAEAFF

cdr3_length: 17
v_call: TRBV9
cdr3_aa: CASSVDPPTGPNTEAFF

cdr3_length: 12
v_call: TRBV2
cdr3_aa: CASSLTNEKLFF

cdr3_length: 15
v_call: TRBV27
cdr3_aa: CASSLKGTSYNEQFF

cdr3_length: 16
v_call: TRBV6-1
cdr3_aa: CASSALTVPRSNEQFF

cdr3_length: 15
v_call: TRBV11-2
cdr3_aa: CASSSTSGGAYEQYF

cdr3_length: 19
v_call: TRBV3-1
cdr3_aa: CASSQVLVSGAGYQETQYF

cdr3_length: 16
v_call: TRBV11-3
cdr3_aa: CASSLAGTANTGELFF

cdr3_length: 15
v_call: TRBV24-1
cdr3_aa: CATSDDDRGQETQYF

cdr3_length: 17
v_call: TRBV24-1
cdr3_aa: CATSDLISGGKSDTQYF

cdr3_length: 18
v_call: TRBV5-1
cdr3_aa: CASSLRGLAGISTDTQYF

cdr3_length: 17
v_call: TRBV20-1
cdr3_aa: CSAIDQFGRGVKNIQYF

cdr3_length: 13
v_call: TRBV3-1
cdr3_aa: CASSQDQVYGYTF

cdr3_length: 17
v_call: TRBV2
cdr3_aa: CASSGGMGQGIRYGYTF

cdr3_length: 18
v_call: TRBV10-3
cdr3_aa: CAYPAGTSGSSSYNEQFF

cdr3_length: 16
v_call: TRBV5-1
cdr3_aa: CASSFRTGGIQETQYF

cdr3_length: 15
v_call: TRBV5-1
cdr3_aa: CASSSRGPPTGELFF

cdr3_length: 14
v_call: TRBV7-2
cdr3_aa: CASALTGGASGYTF

cdr3_length: 15
v_call: TRBV5-1
cdr3_aa: CASSLGTSEYNEQFF

cdr3_length: 14
v_call: TRBV20-1
cdr3_aa: CSAPRAGSNTEAFF

cdr3_length: 15
v_call: TRBV20-1
cdr3_aa: CSARGGTSGYNEQFF

cdr3_length: 13
v_call: TRBV5-1
cdr3_aa: CASSLEGGNTIYF

cdr3_length: 15
v_call: TRBV7-7
cdr3_aa: CASSRTSGNTGELFF

cdr3_length: 17
v_call: TRBV3-1
cdr3_aa: CASSGRQGRSVANVLTF

cdr3_length: 12
v_call: TRBV19
cdr3_aa: CASGLAGYEQYF

cdr3_length: 11
v_call: TRBV30
cdr3_aa: CAWSVEGLAFF

cdr3_length: 14
v_call: TRBV9
cdr3_aa: CASSAAGQRLGYTF

cdr3_length: 12
v_call: TRBV12-3/TRBV12-4
cdr3_aa: CASSPQRVGYTF

cdr3_length: 13
v_call: TRBV2
cdr3_aa: CASSQKMDTGRFF

cdr3_length: 15
v_call: TRBV12-3/TRBV12-4
cdr3_aa: CASSLGNQGPYEQYF

cdr3_length: 14
v_call: TRBV4-2
cdr3_aa: CASSQDGRRTEAFF

cdr3_length: 15
v_call: TRBV20-1
cdr3_aa: CSARDLWGGNQPQHF

cdr3_length: 12
v_call: TRBV20-1
cdr3_aa: CSARSQGETQYF

cdr3_length: 15
v_call: TRBV7-2
cdr3_aa: CASSLVVQGTGGYTF

cdr3_length: 14
v_call: TRBV19
cdr3_aa: CASMRGRGADEQFF

cdr3_length: 14
v_call: TRBV2
cdr3_aa: CASSWDRGSQPQHF

cdr3_length: 14
v_call: TRBV6-5
cdr3_aa: CASSYFARGSGYTF

cdr3_length: 15
v_call: TRBV6-1
cdr3_aa: CASSEALWGHQPQHF

cdr3_length: 15
v_call: TRBV11-2
cdr3_aa: CASSLAGGLDYGYTF

cdr3_length: 15
v_call: TRBV7-8
cdr3_aa: CASSFKLADDNEQFF

cdr3_length: 14
v_call: TRBV6-2/TRBV6-3
cdr3_aa: CASSFGGLGEKLFF

cdr3_length: 15
v_call: TRBV4-1
cdr3_aa: CASSQRAGPDTEAFF

cdr3_length: 14
v_call: TRBV14
cdr3_aa: CASSHPGRINEQFF

cdr3_length: 12
v_call: TRBV7-6
cdr3_aa: CASSLARETQYF

cdr3_length: 13
v_call: TRBV6-1
cdr3_aa: CASSDRGTDTQYF

cdr3_length: 15
v_call: TRBV7-6
cdr3_aa: CASSLGGRGDTEAFF

cdr3_length: 12
v_call: TRBV20-1
cdr3_aa: CSASFRWNEAFF